This T cell receptor beta chain was documented in a study of blood T cells in healthy people across ages. Findings of the study overall: There were more naive CD4+ cells and higher diversity in long-lived donors than in aged donors. Per million T cells, TCR beta diversity dropped about linearly as age rose.

Of note for this clonotype: What it binds is unknown.

With a J-beta primer mix and a sample-barcoded 5' primer, a second PCR ran 7 to 11 cycles. TCRdb reprocessed the 5' RACE reads via MiXCR and lists one record per CDR3 protein. The sample holds about 780,000 distinct CDR3 sequences, about 42% seen once. Germline lookup yields CDR1 LGHNA and CDR2 YNFKEQ. Trimming shortened V by 0 bases and J by 4 bases, and 10 bases separated the two germline ends. This CDR3 is 15 amino acids long. The V gene is TRBV4-2, the J gene TRBJ2-1, with a possible D match to TRBD2 (5 bases). The receptor was derived from a man older than 75 in good health. Sequencing input: blood. Written as DNA, the CDR3 is TGTGCCAGCAGCCAAGATGTCGGGAAATACAATGAGCAGTTCTTC. Protein product: CASSQDVGKYNEQFF.